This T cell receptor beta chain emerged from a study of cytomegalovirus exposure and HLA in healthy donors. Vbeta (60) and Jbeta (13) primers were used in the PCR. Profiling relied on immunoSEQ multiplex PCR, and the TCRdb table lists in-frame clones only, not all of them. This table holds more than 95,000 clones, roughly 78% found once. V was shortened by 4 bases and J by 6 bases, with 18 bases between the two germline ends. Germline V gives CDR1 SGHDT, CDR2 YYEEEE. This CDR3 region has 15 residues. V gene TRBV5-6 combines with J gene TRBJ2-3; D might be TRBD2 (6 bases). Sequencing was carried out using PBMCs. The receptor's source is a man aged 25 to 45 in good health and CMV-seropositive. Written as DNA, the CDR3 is TGTGCCAGCAGCACAAGACGGGAGAGGTCGGATACGCAGTATTTT. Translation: CASSTRRERSDTQYF.